These T cell receptor beta chains were read from a single sample in a study of blood T cell repertoires in COVID-19. Sequenced by immunoSEQ multiplex PCR; TCRdb stores in-frame clones only, minus some. The repertoire holds around 140,000 clones, with 85% to 90% as singletons. The sequenced sample consisted of peripheral blood. These receptors were obtained from a man younger than 35 with COVID-19, enrolled during active disease. Both conserved end residues are part of each CDR3. The order of the fields is clone size, V gene, D gene, J gene, CDR3 DNA, CDR3 protein. D genes are given only for firm matches. Clone size is shown for a subset of rows, as once, few, many or a class of expanded clone.

-	TRBV7-9	TRBD2	TRBJ2-7	TGTGCCAGCAGCTCCAGCGCAGGGACTAGCGGGAGGCCCTACGAGCAGTACTTC	CASSSSAGTSGRPYEQYF
-	TRBV7-9	TRBD1	TRBJ2-7	TGTGCCAGCAGCCCGCCGGGACAGGGATTCTACGAGCAGTACTTC	CASSPPGQGFYEQYF
-	TRBV6-2/TRBV6-3	-	TRBJ1-5	TGTGCCAGCAGTTACTCTGTGGCAGGGGCTAATCAGCCCCAGCATTTT	CASSYSVAGANQPQHF
-	TRBV6-1	-	TRBJ1-2	TGTGCCAGCAGTGAAAGGGGTCGAGGCTACACCTTC	CASSERGRGYTF
-	TRBV6-5	-	TRBJ2-7	TGTGCCATCAACGACAGTCCCGGAGCCTACGAGCAGTACTTC	CAINDSPGAYEQYF
once	TRBV20-1	-	TRBJ2-7	TGCAGTGCTACTTACTCTGACGAGCAGTACTTC	CSATYSDEQYF
-	TRBV27	TRBD1	TRBJ2-1	TGTGCCAGCAGTCGAGACAGGGGGACCTACAATGAGCAGTTCTTC	CASSRDRGTYNEQFF
once	TRBV3-1/TRBV3-2	-	TRBJ1-1	TGTGCCAGCAGCCCGGGGCGGGGCACTGAAGCTTTCTTT	CASSPGRGTEAFF
-	TRBV19	-	TRBJ2-1	TGTGCCAGTAGTATCGCGGCTAGCAATAGGAACAATGAGCAGTTCTTC	CASSIAASNRNNEQFF
once	TRBV28	-	TRBJ2-2	TGTGCCAGCAGGTCCCTGGGAAGAGGGTACACCGGGGAGCTGTTTTTT	CASRSLGRGYTGELFF
-	TRBV9	-	TRBJ2-7	TGTGCCAGCAGCTATGACAGGAGCTCCTACGAGCAGTACTTC	CASSYDRSSYEQYF
-	TRBV5-4	TRBD1	TRBJ1-1	TGTGCCAGCAGCCTCCCCGGACAGGTCCTAATGAACACTGAAGCTTTCTTT	CASSLPGQVLMNTEAFF
-	TRBV28	-	TRBJ2-7	TGTGCCAGCAGTCCCCAACAGGGAGATTGGTCCAGCGAGCAGTACTTC	CASSPQQGDWSSEQYF
-	TRBV25-1	-	TRBJ1-6	TGTGCCAGCAGTGAAGACAGTTATAATTCACCCCTCCACTTT	CASSEDSYNSPLHF
few	TRBV11-2	TRBD1	TRBJ1-5	TGTGCCAGCAGAAAACAGGGGTCGGGGAAAAGCAATCAGCCCCAGCATTTT	CASRKQGSGKSNQPQHF
-	TRBV7-3	-	TRBJ2-3	TGTGCCAGCAGCTTAACATCCTCCACAGATACGCAGTATTTT	CASSLTSSTDTQYF
-	TRBV19	TRBD1	TRBJ1-1	TGTGCCAGTAGAGGGACAGGGGCGAACACTGAAGCTTTCTTT	CASRGTGANTEAFF
-	TRBV12-3/TRBV12-4	-	TRBJ2-3	TGTGCCAGCAGCCCGAGAGATACGCAGTATTTT	CASSPRDTQYF
-	TRBV27	TRBD2	TRBJ2-3	TGTGCCAGCCGTCTAGCGGGTTCAGATACGCAGTATTTT	CASRLAGSDTQYF
-	TRBV5-4	TRBD1	TRBJ1-2	TGTGCCAGCAGCTTGGGCGGGACAGCGAACTATGGCTACACCTTC	CASSLGGTANYGYTF
-	TRBV5-1	TRBD1	TRBJ1-6	TGCGCCAGCAGCTTGGAGGGGGCCAGCTCCTATAATTCACCCCTCCACTTT	CASSLEGASSYNSPLHF
-	TRBV7-9	-	TRBJ2-5	TGTGCCAGCAGCTTAGTTCCGGAAGAGACCCAGTACTTC	CASSLVPEETQYF
-	TRBV19	-	TRBJ2-5	TGTGCCAGTAGTTGGGCCTCAGATGAAGAGACCCAGTACTTC	CASSWASDEETQYF
-	TRBV27	TRBD2	TRBJ2-1	TGTGCCAGCAGTCCCAAACTAGCGGGAGAACACAATGAGCAGTTCTTC	CASSPKLAGEHNEQFF
few	TRBV11-2	TRBD1	TRBJ1-2	TGTGCCAGCAGCCCCGGACAGGGTGGCTATGGCTACACCTTC	CASSPGQGGYGYTF
-	TRBV19	-	TRBJ2-2	TGTGCCAGTAGAGTGTCAGCGAACACCGGGGAGCTGTTTTTT	CASRVSANTGELFF
-	TRBV6-5	-	TRBJ1-1	TGTGCCAGCAGTTACAGCAGGGGTGGGGACACTGAAGCTTTCTTT	CASSYSRGGDTEAFF
-	TRBV11-2	TRBD1	TRBJ1-4	TGTGCCAGCAGCTTAGGCGGGGACAGCCTGGGAACTAATGAAAAACTGCTTTTT	CASSLGGDSLGTNEKLLF
-	TRBV4-3	TRBD2	TRBJ2-4	TGCGCCAGCAGCCAAGACCCGGGACTAGCGGTGAACATTCAGTACTTC	CASSQDPGLAVNIQYF
-	TRBV27	TRBD1	TRBJ2-5	TGTGCCAGCAGTCCGACAGGGTACGAGACCCAGTACTTC	CASSPTGYETQYF
-	TRBV5-5	-	TRBJ1-3	TGTGCCAGCAGCTTGTGGGGGGTACCAGGAGGTGGAAACACCATATATTTT	CASSLWGVPGGGNTIYF
-	TRBV11-2	-	TRBJ1-1	TGTGCCAGCAGGGGACACTTGAACACTGAAGCTTTCTTT	CASRGHLNTEAFF
-	TRBV27	TRBD2	TRBJ2-1	TGTGCCACCTGGGACAGGGGGACTAGCGGGAGAGAAAATGAGCAGTTCTTC	CATWDRGTSGRENEQFF
-	TRBV9	TRBD2	TRBJ2-1	TGTGCCAGCAGCGTAGTTTTAGCGGGAGAGGATGAGCAGTTCTTC	CASSVVLAGEDEQFF
-	TRBV5-6	TRBD2	TRBJ2-7	TGTGCCAGCAGCCCGCCCTCGTGGGCGGGAGTCGGAGAGCAGTACTTC	CASSPPSWAGVGEQYF
-	TRBV2	-	TRBJ2-1	TGTGCCAGCAGTGGGCAAGCGTACAATGAGCAGTTCTTC	CASSGQAYNEQFF
once	TRBV19	-	TRBJ2-3	TGTGCCAGTAGTGTGATCGGGGAAAGTATCACAGATACGCAGTATTTT	CASSVIGESITDTQYF
-	TRBV19	TRBD2	TRBJ2-1	TGTGCCAGTAGTATGAAGGCTAGCGGCTACAATGAGCAGTTCTTC	CASSMKASGYNEQFF
-	TRBV4-3	TRBD2	TRBJ2-7	TGCGCCAGCAGCCAAGTGATAGCGGGGCCATCGGGCGAGCAGTACTTC	CASSQVIAGPSGEQYF
-	TRBV14	TRBD1	TRBJ2-5	TGTGCCAGCAGCCTACGAGGACAGGGGCGGGGAGAGACCCAGTACTTC	CASSLRGQGRGETQYF
once	TRBV27	-	TRBJ1-5	TGTGCCAGCAGTTTAACGATTGGGGCGTACCAGCCCCAGCATTTT	CASSLTIGAYQPQHF
-	TRBV28	-	TRBJ2-7	TGTGCCAGCAGTTTATGGGCGGAGGGAAATACCTACGAGCAGTACTTC	CASSLWAEGNTYEQYF
-	TRBV6-5	TRBD2	TRBJ2-7	TGTGCCAGCGAGCGGGAGGAGTACGAGCAGTACTTC	CASEREEYEQYF
-	TRBV18	TRBD1	TRBJ2-5	TGTGCCAGCTCACCACAACGGACAGGTCAAGAGACCCAGTACTTC	CASSPQRTGQETQYF
-	TRBV15	-	TRBJ1-2	TGTGCCACCAGCAGAGGGACAGCTTATGGCTACACCTTC	CATSRGTAYGYTF
-	TRBV7-2	-	TRBJ2-1	TGTGCCAGCAGCTTAGGGGCTCCCCGCGACGCTGAGCAGTTCTTC	CASSLGAPRDAEQFF
-	TRBV7-2	-	TRBJ2-3	TGTGCCAGCAGCTTAGGGAGAGAGGCAGATACGCAGTATTTT	CASSLGREADTQYF
few	TRBV6-2/TRBV6-3	-	TRBJ2-2	TGTGCCAGCAGCCGCCCCGGGGGAGCCGGGGAGCTGTTTTTT	CASSRPGGAGELFF
-	TRBV19	-	TRBJ2-5	TGTGCCAGTAGTGAGGCAGATGAGACCCAGTACTTC	CASSEADETQYF
-	TRBV6-5	TRBD1	TRBJ1-2	TGTGCCAGCAGTTCGACAGGGGGCAGCTATGGCTACACCTTC	CASSSTGGSYGYTF
-	TRBV18	-	TRBJ1-1	TGTGCCAGCTCACCACCCGGGACACAAAGATGGACTGAAGCTTTCTTT	CASSPPGTQRWTEAFF